This T cell receptor (beta chain) was retrieved from a study of OX40 agonist ivuxolimab in advanced cancers. At the level of the whole study: Ivuxolimab was a fully human IgG2 agonistic monoclonal antibody targeting the costimulatory receptor OX40 (CD134). Intravenous ivuxolimab was administered to patients every 2 weeks at six dose levels: 0.01, 0.1, 0.3, 1.5, 3 and 10 mg/kg. Of the approximately 50 dose-escalation patients, hepatocellular carcinoma was present in about 20, melanoma in roughly 15, renal cell carcinoma in 9 and head and neck cancer in 9. In the dose-escalation cohort, roughly 80% of patients were male, and the mean age was approximately 60 years, with a range of about 23 to 85. Prior anti-PD-1, anti-PD-L1 or anti-CTLA-4 therapy was permitted, and checkpoint inhibitors had been received by roughly 40% of dose-escalation patients. Partial responses were achieved by three dose-escalation patients, of whom one had hepatocellular carcinoma and two had cutaneous melanoma. Peripheral TCRbeta sequencing aimed to test whether ivuxolimab altered TCR sequence diversity and caused clonal T-cell expansion. The paper describes the monotherapy dose-escalation part (N of about 57 patients) of the phase I trial of ivuxolimab.

Trimming removed 0 bases from V and 4 bases from J, leaving 10 bases between the germline ends. Sequences SGHNT (CDR1) and YYREEE (CDR2) are obtained from the germline V gene (reference sequence). Including cysteine and phenylalanine, the CDR3 has 15 amino acids. Only the CDR3 portion is preserved as DNA: 45 bases, with reading frame beginning at the first base. Genomic DNA was extracted from sorted cells for sequencing of the TCRbeta CDR3 region. The immunoSEQ Assay was used for sequencing of TCRbeta CDR3 regions. Held by TCRdb, this immuneACCESS table contains in-frame sequences only and omits some clones. Under half of the omission traces to an unresolved V gene where checked; the cause of the rest is unknown. Across this sample there are about 10,000 clones, with over 65% seen only once. The ten largest account for about 30% of the sample. Patients with autoimmune disease history or receiving systemic immunosuppression were excluded from the trial. Peripheral blood for TCR sequencing was collected from all dose cohorts at baseline, on cycle 4 day 1, and on cycle 7 day 1. Samples were obtained from an open-label, multicenter, first-in-human phase I dose-escalation trial of ivuxolimab. Adults with locally advanced or metastatic head and neck squamous cell, hepatocellular, melanoma or renal cell carcinoma were enrolled in the trial. Before TCR sequencing, CD4+ and CD8+ T cells were separately sorted from peripheral blood.

Notes on this clone: Its antigen is still unknown. No base qualities exist here, and no much larger clone lies one base off it.

General findings and caveats noted by the study authors: In the 0.1-3.0 mg/kg groups, partial responders had among the lowest normalized peripheral clonal expansion, particularly in CD8+ T cells. Low levels of normalized T-cell clonal expansion were also shown by some nonresponding patients. At doses from 0.1 to 3.0 mg/kg, clonal expansion was seen in both CD4+ and CD8+ blood T cells between baseline and week 6. After ivuxolimab, expanded clones were on average more numerous among CD8+ T cells than among CD4+ T cells. Which antigens the clonally expanded peripheral T cells were specific for was not determined.

The clonotype originates from an adult with an advanced solid tumor such as melanoma, head and neck, liver or kidney cancer. Recombination joined TRBV5-4 with TRBJ2-2; the D segment may tentatively be TRBD1 or TRBD2, each giving 6 matched bases. The input for sequencing was CD4+ or CD8+ T cells sorted from blood, taken in a trial of the OX40 agonist ivuxolimab. The CDR3 region reads CASSLVGGLTGELFF. The DNA sequence is TGTGCCAGCAGCTTGGTGGGGGGCCTCACCGGGGAGCTGTTTTTT.